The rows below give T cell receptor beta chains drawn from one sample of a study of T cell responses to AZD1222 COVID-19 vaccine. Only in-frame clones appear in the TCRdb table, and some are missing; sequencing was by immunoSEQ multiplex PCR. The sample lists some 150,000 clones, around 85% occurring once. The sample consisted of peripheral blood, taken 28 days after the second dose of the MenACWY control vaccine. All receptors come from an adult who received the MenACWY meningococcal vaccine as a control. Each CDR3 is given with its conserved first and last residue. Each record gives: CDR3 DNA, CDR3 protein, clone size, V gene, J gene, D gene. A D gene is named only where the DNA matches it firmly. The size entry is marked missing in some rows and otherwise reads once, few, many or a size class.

CDR3 DNA: TGCAGCGTTGATGGTTTAGGGGGTGACACCTTC
CDR3 protein: CSVDGLGGDTF
clone size: NA
V gene: TRBV29-1
J gene: TRBJ1-2
D gene: NA

CDR3 DNA: TGTGCCAGCAGCCAAATCGGGACACTTAACTATGGCTACACCTTC
CDR3 protein: CASSQIGTLNYGYTF
clone size: NA
V gene: TRBV4-2
J gene: TRBJ1-2
D gene: NA

CDR3 DNA: TGTGCCAGCAGTTTAGAGGGGTCCAACACTGAAGCTTTCTTT
CDR3 protein: CASSLEGSNTEAFF
clone size: NA
V gene: TRBV27
J gene: TRBJ1-1
D gene: NA

CDR3 DNA: TGTGCCAGCAGACGGGGGGGAGGCTCGGACACTGAAGCTTTCTTT
CDR3 protein: CASRRGGGSDTEAFF
clone size: once
V gene: TRBV6-5
J gene: TRBJ1-1
D gene: NA

CDR3 DNA: TGTGCCAGCAGCCTACAGGGGCGGTTTAGCGCTGAAGCTTTCTTT
CDR3 protein: CASSLQGRFSAEAFF
clone size: NA
V gene: TRBV5-6
J gene: TRBJ1-1
D gene: TRBD1

CDR3 DNA: TGCGCCAGCCGGCGTAACAATGAGCAGTTCTTC
CDR3 protein: CASRRNNEQFF
clone size: NA
V gene: TRBV5-1
J gene: TRBJ2-1
D gene: NA

CDR3 DNA: TGCAGCGCTAGTGCCGGGTCCAATTCACCCCTCCACTTT
CDR3 protein: CSASAGSNSPLHF
clone size: NA
V gene: TRBV20-1
J gene: TRBJ1-6
D gene: NA

CDR3 DNA: TGTGCCAGCAGGGCCTCGGGTACAGGGGAAGCTTTCTTT
CDR3 protein: CASRASGTGEAFF
clone size: NA
V gene: TRBV28
J gene: TRBJ1-1
D gene: NA

CDR3 DNA: TGCGCCAGCAGCTTCCGGGGAACGGATGAGCAGTTCTTC
CDR3 protein: CASSFRGTDEQFF
clone size: NA
V gene: TRBV5-1
J gene: TRBJ2-1
D gene: NA

CDR3 DNA: TGTGCCAGCAGCTCACAGGGCTCTGGAAACACCATATATTTT
CDR3 protein: CASSSQGSGNTIYF
clone size: once
V gene: TRBV7-2
J gene: TRBJ1-3
D gene: NA

CDR3 DNA: TGTGCCAGCAAGGAAAGCGGGAGGGCGACAGATACGCAGTATTTT
CDR3 protein: CASKESGRATDTQYF
clone size: NA
V gene: TRBV7-8
J gene: TRBJ2-3
D gene: TRBD2

CDR3 DNA: TGTGCCAGCAGCAAGGACAGGGAAGGACACGAGCAGTACTTC
CDR3 protein: CASSKDREGHEQYF
clone size: NA
V gene: TRBV21-1
J gene: TRBJ2-7
D gene: NA

CDR3 DNA: TGTGCCAGCTCACCAGGCGGGCGTCAGCCCCAGCATTTT
CDR3 protein: CASSPGGRQPQHF
clone size: NA
V gene: TRBV18
J gene: TRBJ1-5
D gene: NA

CDR3 DNA: TGTGCCAGCAGCGGCAACTCCTACAATGAGCAGTTCTTC
CDR3 protein: CASSGNSYNEQFF
clone size: NA
V gene: TRBV9
J gene: TRBJ2-1
D gene: NA

CDR3 DNA: TGCAGCGTTGCCCCATCCGGGAGGGGACAAGAGACCCAGTACTTC
CDR3 protein: CSVAPSGRGQETQYF
clone size: NA
V gene: TRBV29-1
J gene: TRBJ2-5
D gene: TRBD2

CDR3 DNA: TGTGCCTGGAGGGACAGTTCCCCCTATAATTCACCCCTCCACTTT
CDR3 protein: CAWRDSSPYNSPLHF
clone size: NA
V gene: TRBV30
J gene: TRBJ1-6
D gene: NA

CDR3 DNA: TGTGCCAGCAGCTTAGGGGGAACCGGGGAGCTGTTTTTT
CDR3 protein: CASSLGGTGELFF
clone size: NA
V gene: TRBV7-2
J gene: TRBJ2-2
D gene: NA

CDR3 DNA: TGTGCCAGCAACGAAGCAGGTACTGGAAACACCATATATTTT
CDR3 protein: CASNEAGTGNTIYF
clone size: NA
V gene: TRBV28
J gene: TRBJ1-3
D gene: NA

CDR3 DNA: TGTGCCATCAGTGAGGACAGGGAGTATGGCTACACCTTC
CDR3 protein: CAISEDREYGYTF
clone size: NA
V gene: TRBV10-3
J gene: TRBJ1-2
D gene: TRBD1

CDR3 DNA: TGTGCCAGCACGCCGGGTAATTCACCCCTCCACTTT
CDR3 protein: CASTPGNSPLHF
clone size: NA
V gene: TRBV25-1
J gene: TRBJ1-6
D gene: NA

CDR3 DNA: TGTGCCAGTATTTCAGTGGGGCTTGAAGCTTTCTTT
CDR3 protein: CASISVGLEAFF
clone size: NA
V gene: TRBV19
J gene: TRBJ1-1
D gene: NA

CDR3 DNA: TGTGCCAGCAGCAGGGGACGTCTAAGCTCCTACAATGAGCAGTTCTTC
CDR3 protein: CASSRGRLSSYNEQFF
clone size: NA
V gene: TRBV21-1
J gene: TRBJ2-1
D gene: NA

CDR3 DNA: TGTGCCACCAGTGATTCTGACAGGGCTGGGGCCAACGTCCTGACTTTC
CDR3 protein: CATSDSDRAGANVLTF
clone size: NA
V gene: TRBV24-1
J gene: TRBJ2-6
D gene: TRBD1